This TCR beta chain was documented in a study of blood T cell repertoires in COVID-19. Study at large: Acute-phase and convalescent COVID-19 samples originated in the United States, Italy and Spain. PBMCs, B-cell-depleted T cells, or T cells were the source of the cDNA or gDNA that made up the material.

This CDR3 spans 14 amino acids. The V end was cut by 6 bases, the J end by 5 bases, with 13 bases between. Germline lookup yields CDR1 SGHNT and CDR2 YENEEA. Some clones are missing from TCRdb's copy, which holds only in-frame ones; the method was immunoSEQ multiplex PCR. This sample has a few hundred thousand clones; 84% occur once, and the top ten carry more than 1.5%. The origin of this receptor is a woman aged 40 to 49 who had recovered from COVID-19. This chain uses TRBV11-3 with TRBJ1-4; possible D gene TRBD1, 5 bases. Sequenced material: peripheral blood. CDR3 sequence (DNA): TGTGCCAGCAGAGGGGCAGACCAAAATGAAAAACTGTTTTTT. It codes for CASRGADQNEKLFF.